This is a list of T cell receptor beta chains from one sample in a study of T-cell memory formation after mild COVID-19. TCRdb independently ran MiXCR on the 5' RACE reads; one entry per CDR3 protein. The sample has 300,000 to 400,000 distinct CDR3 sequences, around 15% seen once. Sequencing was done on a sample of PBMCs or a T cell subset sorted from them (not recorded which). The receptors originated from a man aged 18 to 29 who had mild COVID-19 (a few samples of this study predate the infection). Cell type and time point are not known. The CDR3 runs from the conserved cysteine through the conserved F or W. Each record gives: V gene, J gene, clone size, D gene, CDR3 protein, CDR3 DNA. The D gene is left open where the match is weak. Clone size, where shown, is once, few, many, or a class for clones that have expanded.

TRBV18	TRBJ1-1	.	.	CASSPPAANTEAFF	TGTGCCAGCTCACCACCAGCAGCGAACACTGAAGCTTTCTTT
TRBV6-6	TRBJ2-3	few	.	CASRRPSGSTDTQYF	TGTGCCAGCCGACGCCCGAGCGGGAGCACAGATACGCAGTATTTT
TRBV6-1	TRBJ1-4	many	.	CASSDFTRELFF	TGTGCCAGCAGTGACTTCACCAGGGAACTGTTTTTT
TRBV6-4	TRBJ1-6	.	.	CASSGAVWGSPLHF	TGTGCCAGCAGCGGGGCCGTATGGGGATCACCCCTCCACTTT
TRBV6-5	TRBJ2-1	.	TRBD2	CASSYLGAGGYNEQFF	TGTGCCAGCAGTTACTTGGGAGCGGGGGGTTACAATGAGCAGTTCTTC
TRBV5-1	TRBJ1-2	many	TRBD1	CASSLGTGVNYGYTF	TGCGCCAGCAGCTTGGGGACAGGGGTAAACTATGGCTACACCTTC
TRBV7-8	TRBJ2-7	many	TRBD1	CASSAGGTGGFYEQYF	TGTGCCAGCAGCGCGGGGGGGACAGGGGGCTTTTACGAGCAGTACTTC
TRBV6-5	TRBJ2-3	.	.	CASSPDRSTQYF	TGTGCCAGCAGTCCCGACCGGAGTACGCAGTATTTT
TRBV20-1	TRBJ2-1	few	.	CSAQDPGKPYNEQFF	TGCAGTGCCCAAGACCCAGGGAAGCCCTACAATGAGCAGTTCTTC
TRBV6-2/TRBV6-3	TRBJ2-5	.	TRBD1	CASRLGGAETQYF	TGTGCCAGCAGGCTAGGGGGCGCGGAGACCCAGTACTTC
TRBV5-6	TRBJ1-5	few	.	CASSLDGSNQPQHF	TGTGCCAGCAGCTTGGACGGTAGCAATCAGCCCCAGCATTTT
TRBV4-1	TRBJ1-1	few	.	CASSLPGGAYRPEAFF	TGCGCCAGCAGCCTCCCGGGGGGCGCGTATCGCCCTGAAGCTTTCTTT
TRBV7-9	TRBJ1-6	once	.	CATSGGSISPLHF	TGTGCCACCAGTGGGGGAAGTATCTCACCCCTCCACTTT
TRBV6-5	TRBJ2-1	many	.	CASSYRNFGGLNEQFF	TGTGCCAGCAGTTACCGAAATTTCGGGGGCCTCAATGAGCAGTTCTTC
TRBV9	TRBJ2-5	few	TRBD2	CASSASGQETQYF	TGTGCCAGCAGCGCTAGCGGGCAAGAGACCCAGTACTTC
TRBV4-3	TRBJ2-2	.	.	CASSQSWRQGGLFF	TGCGCCAGCAGCCAAAGCTGGAGACAAGGAGGGCTGTTTTTT
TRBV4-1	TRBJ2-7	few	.	CASSQGEIGGIYEQYF	TGCGCCAGCAGCCAAGGAGAAATAGGGGGGATCTACGAGCAGTACTTC
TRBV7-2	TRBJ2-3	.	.	CASSFAGAADPQYF	TGTGCCAGCAGCTTCGCGGGCGCGGCGGATCCGCAGTATTTT
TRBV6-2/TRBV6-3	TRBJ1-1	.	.	CASNVQGRWYTEAFF	TGTGCCAGCAACGTCCAGGGGAGGTGGTACACTGAAGCTTTCTTT
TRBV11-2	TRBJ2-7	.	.	CASSLSLIAGASAYEQYF	TGTGCCAGCAGCTTATCTTTGATTGCGGGGGCCTCCGCCTACGAGCAGTACTTC
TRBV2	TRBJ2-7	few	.	CASKEYEQYF	TGTGCCAGCAAGGAGTACGAGCAGTACTTC
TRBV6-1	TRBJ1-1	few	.	CASSDRVVATEAFF	TGTGCCAGCAGTGACAGGGTGGTGGCCACTGAAGCTTTCTTT
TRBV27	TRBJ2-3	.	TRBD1	CASRKPGQGMSDTQYF	TGTGCCAGCAGAAAACCGGGACAGGGCATGTCAGATACGCAGTATTTT
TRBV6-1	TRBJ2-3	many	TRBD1	CASSSPWDRPSTDTQYF	TGTGCCAGCTCAAGCCCCTGGGACAGGCCTAGCACAGATACGCAGTATTTT
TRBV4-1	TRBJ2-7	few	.	CASSPRPPLYEQYF	TGCGCCAGCAGCCCACGGCCCCCCCTCTACGAGCAGTACTTC
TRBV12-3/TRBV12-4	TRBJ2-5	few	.	CASSFSGKETQYF	TGTGCCAGCAGTTTTTCAGGGAAGGAGACCCAGTACTTC
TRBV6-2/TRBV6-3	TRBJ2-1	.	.	CASNLNSEQFF	TGTGCCAGCAATTTGAATTCTGAGCAGTTCTTC
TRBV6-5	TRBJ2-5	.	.	CASSYGPDGTQYF	TGTGCCAGCAGTTATGGACCGGACGGTACCCAGTACTTC
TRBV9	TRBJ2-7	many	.	CASSVAAVSSYEQYF	TGTGCCAGCAGCGTAGCGGCAGTCAGCTCCTACGAGCAGTACTTC
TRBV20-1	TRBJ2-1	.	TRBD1	CSAPRDRGGEQFF	TGCAGTGCGCCAAGGGACAGGGGTGGAGAGCAGTTCTTC
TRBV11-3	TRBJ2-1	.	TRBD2	CASSLGLAGASSYNEQFF	TGTGCCAGCAGCCTGGGACTAGCGGGGGCGAGCTCCTACAATGAGCAGTTCTTC
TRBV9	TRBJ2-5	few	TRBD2	CASSVGGGARETQYF	TGTGCCAGCAGCGTAGGCGGGGGGGCACGAGAGACCCAGTACTTC
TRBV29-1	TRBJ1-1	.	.	CSVSRMNTEAFF	TGCAGCGTTTCAAGAATGAACACTGAAGCTTTCTTT
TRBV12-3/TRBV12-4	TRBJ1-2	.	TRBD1	CASSFVDRGNYGYTF	TGTGCCAGCAGTTTTGTCGACAGGGGGAACTATGGCTACACCTTC
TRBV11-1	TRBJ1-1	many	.	CASSQVGALLGTEAFF	TGTGCCAGCAGCCAGGTTGGGGCCCTATTGGGCACTGAAGCTTTCTTT
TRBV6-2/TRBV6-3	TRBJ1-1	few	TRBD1	CASSYYWGQMNTEAFF	TGTGCCAGCAGTTACTATTGGGGACAGATGAACACTGAAGCTTTCTTT
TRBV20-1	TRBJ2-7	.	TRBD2	CSASGGLGEQYF	TGCAGTGCTAGCGGGGGGTTAGGAGAGCAGTACTTC
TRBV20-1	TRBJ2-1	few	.	CSAIQGLPSNEQFF	TGCAGTGCTATACAGGGTCTCCCTTCAAATGAGCAGTTCTTC
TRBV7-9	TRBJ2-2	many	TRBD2	CASSRGLAGGYTGELFF	TGTGCCAGCAGCCGCGGACTAGCGGGGGGCTACACCGGGGAGCTGTTTTTT
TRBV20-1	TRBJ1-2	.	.	CSVLGVGSSGYTF	TGCAGTGTGCTCGGGGTGGGGAGTTCTGGCTACACCTTC
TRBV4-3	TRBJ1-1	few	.	CASSQDGRVAFF	TGCGCCAGCAGCCAAGACGGGCGGGTAGCTTTCTTT
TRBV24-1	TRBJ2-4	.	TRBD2	CATSDRTSGVGDIQYF	TGTGCCACCAGTGATCGGACTAGCGGGGTGGGGGACATTCAGTACTTC
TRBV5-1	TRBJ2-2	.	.	CASWNTANTGELFF	TGCGCCAGCTGGAATACAGCGAACACCGGGGAGCTGTTTTTT
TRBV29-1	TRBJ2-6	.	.	CSVRFARAGANVLTF	TGCAGCGTTCGTTTTGCCAGGGCTGGGGCCAACGTCCTGACTTTC
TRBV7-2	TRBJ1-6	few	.	CASSPQAREDSPLHF	TGTGCCAGCAGCCCCCAAGCCCGGGAGGATTCACCCCTCCACTTT
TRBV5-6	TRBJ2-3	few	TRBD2	CASRGTSGGSNLDTQYF	TGTGCCAGCAGAGGGACTAGCGGGGGGAGTAATCTGGATACGCAGTATTTT
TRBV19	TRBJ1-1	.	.	CASARPANTEAFF	TGTGCCAGTGCTAGGCCAGCCAACACTGAAGCTTTCTTT
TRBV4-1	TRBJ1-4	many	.	CASSVWGNEKLFF	TGCGCCAGCAGTGTCTGGGGCAATGAAAAACTGTTTTTT
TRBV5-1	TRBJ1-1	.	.	CASSLNRVGTEAFF	TGCGCCAGCAGCTTGAACAGGGTGGGCACTGAAGCTTTCTTT
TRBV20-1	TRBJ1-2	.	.	CSARPAYGYTF	TGCAGTGCTAGACCGGCCTATGGCTACACCTTC
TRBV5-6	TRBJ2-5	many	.	CASSPQMGETQYF	TGTGCCAGCAGCCCACAGATGGGGGAGACCCAGTACTTC
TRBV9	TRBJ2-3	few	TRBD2	CASSVTGLAVNTQYF	TGTGCCAGCAGCGTTACGGGACTAGCGGTGAATACGCAGTATTTT
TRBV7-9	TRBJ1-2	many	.	CASSNAPLTGPRGYTF	TGTGCCAGCAGCAACGCGCCCCTAACAGGGCCGCGGGGCTACACCTTC
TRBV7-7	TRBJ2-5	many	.	CASSLGVTPKETQYF	TGTGCCAGCAGCTTAGGAGTCACGCCGAAAGAGACCCAGTACTTC
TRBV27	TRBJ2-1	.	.	CASSFGGQYNEQFF	TGTGCCAGCAGTTTCGGGGGCCAGTACAATGAGCAGTTCTTC